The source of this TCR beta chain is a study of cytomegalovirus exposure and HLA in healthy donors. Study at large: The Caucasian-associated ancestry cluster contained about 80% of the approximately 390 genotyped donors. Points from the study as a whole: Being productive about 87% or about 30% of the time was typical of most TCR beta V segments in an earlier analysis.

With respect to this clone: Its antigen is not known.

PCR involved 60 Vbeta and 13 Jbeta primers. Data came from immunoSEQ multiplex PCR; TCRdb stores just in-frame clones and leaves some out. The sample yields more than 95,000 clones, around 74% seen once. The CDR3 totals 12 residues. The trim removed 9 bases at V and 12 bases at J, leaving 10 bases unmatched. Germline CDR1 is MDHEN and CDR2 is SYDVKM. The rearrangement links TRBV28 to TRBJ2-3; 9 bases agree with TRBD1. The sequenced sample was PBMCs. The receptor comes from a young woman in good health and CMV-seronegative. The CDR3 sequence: CASSQMGQGQYF. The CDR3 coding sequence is TGTGCCAGTTCCCAGATGGGACAGGGCCAGTATTTT.